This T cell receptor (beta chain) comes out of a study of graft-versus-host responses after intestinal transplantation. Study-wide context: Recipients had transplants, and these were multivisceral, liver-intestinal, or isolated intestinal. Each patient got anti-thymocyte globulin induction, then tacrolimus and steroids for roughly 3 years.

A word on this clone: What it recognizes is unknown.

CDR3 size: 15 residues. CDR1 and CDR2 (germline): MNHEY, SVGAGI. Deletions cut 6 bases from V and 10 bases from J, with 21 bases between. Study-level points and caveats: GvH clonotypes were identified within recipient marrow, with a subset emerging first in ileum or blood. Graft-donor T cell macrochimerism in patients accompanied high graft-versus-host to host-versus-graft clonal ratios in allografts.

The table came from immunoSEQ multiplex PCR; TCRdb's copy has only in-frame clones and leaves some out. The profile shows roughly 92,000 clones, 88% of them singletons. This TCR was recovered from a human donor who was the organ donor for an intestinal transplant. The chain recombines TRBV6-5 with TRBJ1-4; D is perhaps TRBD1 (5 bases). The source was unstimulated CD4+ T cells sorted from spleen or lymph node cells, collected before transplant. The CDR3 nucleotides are TGTGCCAGCAGCCCCGGACGGCTCAGGGATCTAAAACTGTTTTTT. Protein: CASSPGRLRDLKLFF.